The 30 T cell receptor beta chains given below trace back to one sample, sequenced in a study of T cell responses to AZD1222 COVID-19 vaccine. Sequenced by immunoSEQ multiplex PCR; TCRdb stores in-frame clones only, minus some. The table includes about 54,000 clones, 70% to 90% detected once. Specimen: peripheral blood, collected on day 0 of AZD1222 vaccination. The source is an adult in good health.

The chain has TRBV10-3 and TRBJ2-7, with TRBD1 matching over 7 bases. The germline V gene encodes CDR1 ENHRY and CDR2 SYGVKD. The CDR3 sequence is 13 residues long. With V trimmed by 10 bases and J by 5 bases, 11 bases remained unmatched. CDR3 DNA sequence: TGTGCCACCTCCTTAGGAGACAGGGACGAGCAGTACTTC. Protein: CATSLGDRDEQYF.

Here the CDR3 reads CASSQPGATETQYF. The CDR3 DNA reads TGTGCCAGCAGCCAGCCGGGGGCCACGGAGACCCAGTACTTC. The chain carries TRBV5-5 and TRBJ2-5; D assignment may be TRBD1 or TRBD2 (6 bases each). The CDR3 is 14 amino acids. Trimming pared 4 bases from V and 5 bases from J, leaving 15 bases between. Germline V gene sequence: CDR1 SGHKS, CDR2 YYEKEE (reference sequence). Looking up the rest from reference TRBV5-5 and TRBJ2-5 gives the full variable domain: DAGVTQSPTHLIKTRGQQVTLRCSPISGHKSVSWYQQVLGQGPQFIFQYYEKEERGRGNFPDRFSARQFPNYSSELNVNALLLGDSALYLCASSQPGATETQYFGPGTRLLVL.

The genes are TRBV18 and TRBJ1-4; 7 bases align to TRBD1. V shed 5 bases and J 3 bases; nucleotides not matched to a gene: 3. The CDR3 runs 14 residues. The germline CDR1 and CDR2 sequences are KGHSH and LQKENI. CDR3 DNA: TGTGCCAGCTCAAGGGACAGTCCTAATGAAAAACTGTTTTTT. This translates into CASSRDSPNEKLFF. Drawing the rest from reference TRBV18 and TRBJ1-4, the complete variable domain is NAGVMQNPRHLVRRRGQEARLRCSPMKGHSHVYWYRQLPEEGLKFMVYLQKENIIDESGMPKERFSAEFPKEGPSILRIQQVVRGDSAAYFCASSRDSPNEKLFFGSGTQLSVL.

The genes are TRBV3-1 (or the pseudogene TRBV3-2) and TRBJ2-7; TRBD1 matches at 8 bases. Trimming at V came to 2 bases and at J to 5 bases, leaving 11 bases not matched to a gene. The CDR3 spans 16 residues. In germline, CDR1 is LGHDT, CDR2 YNNKEL (reference sequence). CDR3 loop: CASSQPLTGGVNEQYF. The CDR3 nucleotides read TGTGCCAGCAGCCAACCTCTCACAGGGGGAGTCAACGAGCAGTACTTC.

The V and J genes are TRBV4-3 and TRBJ2-3; the match to TRBD1 covers 7 bases. V shed 0 bases and J 4 bases; nucleotides not matched to a gene: 13. The CDR3 totals 18 residues. CDR1 is LGHNA and CDR2 is YSLEER in the germline V gene. The chain's CDR3 is CASSQDPVTGYGPDTQYF. The CDR3 DNA sequence: TGCGCCAGCAGCCAAGACCCCGTGACAGGGTACGGCCCAGATACGCAGTATTTT.

This rearrangement joins TRBV7-6 to TRBJ2-7; 9 bases are a match to TRBD1. The CDR3 totals 15 residues. Trimming cost V 5 bases and J 5 bases; bases outside gene matches: 10. Germline V gene sequence: CDR1 SGHVS, CDR2 FNYEAQ. CDR3 in DNA: TGTGCCAGCAGCCCGCAGCCGGGACAGGGTAACGAGCAGTACTTC. The encoded protein is CASSPQPGQGNEQYF.

The V and J genes are TRBV5-1 and TRBJ2-2; D is perhaps TRBD2 (6 bases). The CDR3 has 14 residues. Germline V lookup: CDR1 SGHRS, CDR2 YFSETQ. Between the trimmed V and J ends, which lost 6 bases and 6 bases, there was a span of 15 bases. DNA of the CDR3: TGCGCCAGCACGCCAGGAGGAGGGGCCGGGGAGCTGTTTTTT. Residues: CASTPGGGAGELFF. Based on the CDR3 plus reference TRBV5-1 and TRBJ2-2, the full variable domain is KAGVTQTPRYLIKTRGQQVTLSCSPISGHRSVSWYQQTPGQGLQFLFEYFSETQRNKGNFPGRFSGRQFSNSRSEMNVSTLELGDSALYLCASTPGGGAGELFFGEGSRLTVL.

The chain carries TRBV6-5 and TRBJ1-2; 8 nucleotides align to TRBD1. CDR3 length equals 14 residues. Germline V gene lookup returns CDR1 MNHEY and CDR2 SVGAGI. Losses at the gene ends were 10 bases for V and 4 bases for J; bases not matched to a gene: 11. The CDR3 region has the DNA TGTGCCACCTCCCCTTCCGGGACAGGCTATGGCTACACCTTC. Translation: CATSPSGTGYGYTF.

The V and J genes are TRBV4-3 and TRBJ1-5; D ambiguous. This CDR3 spans 15 amino acids. Germline CDR1 and CDR2: LGHNA and YSLEER. The V end lost 0 bases, the J end lost 3 bases, and 9 bases lay between the germline ends. Here the CDR3 reads CASSQDWTANQPQHF. CDR3 in DNA: TGCGCCAGCAGCCAAGATTGGACGGCCAATCAGCCCCAGCATTTT.

The rearrangement uses TRBV7-8 and TRBJ1-6; tentatively, D is TRBD1 (5 bases). Germline V gene data show CDR1 as SGHVS and CDR2 as FQNEAQ. This CDR3 comprises 14 residues. Trimming left V 5 bases short and J 9 bases short, with 14 bases between. CDR3 in amino acids: CASSQTGVSSPLHF. The CDR3 bases are TGTGCCAGCAGCCAGACGGGGGTTAGTTCACCCCTCCACTTT.

The rearrangement links TRBV9 to TRBJ2-3; TRBD2 matches at 7 bases. The CDR3 consists of 16 residues. Germline-derived CDR1 and CDR2 are SGDLS and YYNGEE. The ends lost 4 bases at V and 2 bases at J; junction bases unmatched: 10. CDR3 in DNA: TGTGCCAGCAGCCTAGAATGGGGGGGGACCACAGATACGCAGTATTTT. The encoded protein is CASSLEWGGTTDTQYF.

The rearrangement links TRBV18 to TRBJ2-5, with 9 bases aligning to TRBD1. Germline V gives CDR1 KGHSH, CDR2 LQKENI. V gave up 3 bases and J gave up 4 bases; unmatched junction bases: 0. The CDR3 totals 13 residues. This CDR3 reads CASSPTGGETQYF. Written as DNA, the CDR3 is TGTGCCAGCTCACCGACAGGGGGAGAGACCCAGTACTTC.

This clone occurred a few times. The chain has TRBV5-1 and TRBJ2-7, with 9 bases that match TRBD1. Germline CDR1 is SGHRS and CDR2 is YFSETQ. Trimming at V came to 2 bases and at J to 2 bases, leaving 2 bases not matched to a gene. The CDR3 runs 14 residues. CDR3 region: CASSFRDRAYEQYF. CDR3 nucleotide sequence: TGCGCCAGCAGCTTCCGGGACAGGGCCTACGAGCAGTACTTC.

V gene TRBV10-1 combines with J gene TRBJ1-6; D is undetermined. CDR3 length equals 17 residues. V was shortened by 11 bases and J by 0 bases, with 20 bases between the two germline ends. The germline V gene encodes CDR1 WNHNN and CDR2 SYGVQD (reference sequence). CDR3 nucleotide sequence: TGCGCCGGAAAACAGACAAATGCGAGCTCCTATAATTCACCCCTCCACTTT. This gives the protein CAGKQTNASSYNSPLHF.

DNA of the CDR3: TGTGCCAGCAGCCAGGGCCTAGGGCAGCCCCAGCATTTT. Protein product: CASSQGLGQPQHF. The chain links TRBV7-6 to TRBJ1-5; TRBD1 is a possible D gene (5 bases). This CDR3 contains 13 residues. V was shortened by 5 bases and J by 7 bases, with 12 bases between the two germline ends. Germline loops: CDR1 SGHVS, CDR2 FNYEAQ.

CDR3 sequence (DNA): TGTGCCATCAGTGAGAATCCGGACAGGGAAGCTTTCTTT. Translation: CAISENPDREAFF. The V call is TRBV10-3, the J call TRBJ1-1; 7 positions agree with TRBD1. V was pared by 2 bases and J by 8 bases, with 5 bases of the junction left unmatched. The CDR3 is 13 amino acids. Per germline, CDR1 ENHRY and CDR2 SYGVKD.

In its sample, this clone was seen once. The gene calls are TRBV7-8 and TRBJ1-4; TRBD1 aligns across 8 bases. The trim removed 1 base at V and 3 bases at J, leaving 7 bases unmatched. This CDR3 has 17 amino acids. Germline CDR1 and CDR2: SGHVS and FQNEAQ. For the CDR3, the DNA is TGTGCCAGCAGCTTAGTGCCAGGGGGCGTAGCTAATGAAAAACTGTTTTTT. The encoded protein is CASSLVPGGVANEKLFF.

This clone was observed a single time. The genes are TRBV7-8 and TRBJ1-2; D perhaps matches TRBD1 (5 bases). The V end was cut by 2 bases, the J end by 4 bases, with 11 bases between. Germline V CDR1 and CDR2: SGHVS, FQNEAQ. The CDR3 consists of 14 residues. CDR3 sequence (DNA): TGTGCCAGCAGCTTATTTTCGGGGGGCTATGGCTACACCTTC. As protein: CASSLFSGGYGYTF.

The chain uses TRBV19 and TRBJ2-7; possible D gene TRBD1, 6 bases. Trimming cost V 3 bases and J 2 bases, with 11 bases left between them. The V gene's germline CDR1 is LNHDA and CDR2 SQIVND (reference sequence). This CDR3 has 14 amino acids. The DNA of the CDR3 is TGTGCCAGTAGTATGGTGGCAGGGGCCTACGAGCAGTACTTC. This sequence encodes CASSMVAGAYEQYF.

This sequence joins TRBV11-2 and TRBJ2-1; unclear D gene. V was cut by 5 bases and J by 2 bases, with 16 bases left in between. The CDR3 is 16 residues long. CDR1 and CDR2 (germline): SGHAT, FQNNGV. CDR3 amino acids: CASSDIRTLTYNEQFF. CDR3 in DNA: TGTGCCAGCAGCGACATCAGGACCCTGACCTACAATGAGCAGTTCTTC.

This chain links TRBV12-3 or TRBV12-4 with TRBJ2-7; possible D gene TRBD1, 5 bases. Trimming took 2 bases from V and 4 from J, leaving 9 bases between them. This CDR3 region has 13 residues. For the CDR3, the DNA is TGTGCCAGCAGTTTATTAGGGGTATACGAGCAGTACTTC. It encodes CASSLLGVYEQYF.

This chain links TRBV30 with TRBJ1-1; 7 nucleotides line up with TRBD1. This CDR3 has 13 amino acids. Trimming removed 2 bases from V and 4 bases from J; junction bases left unmatched: 4. CDR1 is GTSNPN and CDR2 is SVGIG in the germline V gene (reference sequence). The CDR3 region is CAWSFAGGTEAFF. In nucleotides, the CDR3 is TGTGCCTGGAGTTTCGCAGGGGGCACTGAAGCTTTCTTT.

This chain uses TRBV28 with TRBJ1-6, with no clear D. Deletions cut 5 bases from V and 6 bases from J, with 17 bases between. The germline CDR1 and CDR2 sequences are MDHEN and SYDVKM. This CDR3 comprises 16 residues. CDR3 sequence reads: CASSLPRASANSPLHF. Written as DNA, the CDR3 is TGTGCCAGCAGTCTCCCCCGGGCATCGGCTAATTCACCCCTCCACTTT.

The chain has TRBV24-1 and TRBJ2-1; D uncertain. V lost 1 base and J lost 9, with 9 bases in between. Germline assignment: CDR1 KGHDR and CDR2 SFDVKD. The CDR3 consists of 13 residues. The CDR3 here is CATSDFGGVEQFF. The CDR3 nucleotides are TGTGCCACCAGTGATTTCGGTGGTGTTGAGCAGTTCTTC.

This chain links TRBV18 with TRBJ2-5, with D hard to call. The germline CDR1 and CDR2 sequences are KGHSH and LQKENI. The V end was cut by 6 bases, the J end by 1 base, with 9 bases between. CDR3 length: 13 amino acids. In DNA, the CDR3 is TGTGCCAGCTCTCCAGACCGCCAAGAGACCCAGTACTTC. Its translation: CASSPDRQETQYF.

This chain joins TRBV6-2 or TRBV6-3 and TRBJ2-3; D may be TRBD1 (6 bases). V was pared by 4 bases and J by 0 bases, with 8 bases between. The CDR3 sequence is 14 residues long. CDR1 is MNHEY and CDR2 is SVGEGT in the germline V gene. CDR3 sequence (DNA): TGTGCCAGCAGTTGGACAGCTAGCACAGATACGCAGTATTTT. Protein sequence: CASSWTASTDTQYF.

The chain has TRBV6-5 and TRBJ1-2; 7 positions agree with TRBD1. Trimming took 2 bases from V and 2 from J; bases not matched to a gene: 5. From germline, CDR1 is MNHEY and CDR2 SVGAGI. This CDR3 is built from 15 residues. The CDR3 spells CASSYTQGGNYGYTF. CDR3 nucleotides: TGTGCCAGCAGTTACACCCAGGGGGGGAACTATGGCTACACCTTC.

The chain joins TRBV24-1 to TRBJ2-2; D uncertain. The V and J ends lost 1 base and 8 bases respectively, with 7 bases between them. The CDR3 is 13 residues long. The V gene's germline CDR1 is KGHDR and CDR2 SFDVKD. As DNA, the CDR3 is TGTGCCACCAGTGATTTTCCGACAGGGGAGCTGTTTTTT. As protein: CATSDFPTGELFF.

The J gene is TRBJ1-6, the V gene TRBV6-5; the D is unclear. Germline assignment: CDR1 MNHEY and CDR2 SVGAGI. Trimming removed 4 bases from V and 6 bases from J, with 1 base in between. The CDR3 spans 11 residues. The CDR3 sequence: CASSSNSPLHF. The CDR3 nucleotides are TGTGCCAGCAGTTCTAATTCACCCCTCCACTTT.

This chain uses TRBV6-4 with TRBJ1-2; tentatively, D is TRBD1 (6 bases). Trimming cost V 5 bases and J 4 bases, with 11 bases left between them. Germline lookup yields CDR1 MRHNA and CDR2 SNTAGT. This CDR3 has 13 residues. The CDR3 here is CASSQGTFYGYTF. The CDR3 bases are TGTGCCAGCAGTCAGGGGACATTCTATGGCTACACCTTC.